Listed below are T cell receptor beta chains from one sample, sequenced in a study of CD8 T cells in Susac syndrome. TCRdb reprocessed the immunoSEQ multiplex PCR reads via MiXCR and lists one record per CDR3 protein. The data show about 200,000 distinct CDR3 sequences, 90% to 95% seen once. The specimen was CD4+ T cells from PBMCs. Every receptor here comes from a human donor with Susac syndrome. The CDR3 runs from the conserved cysteine through the conserved F or W. A D gene is named only where the DNA matches it firmly. Clone size is shown for a subset of rows, as once, few, many or a class of expanded clone.

TRBD1 | once | TRBJ2-6 | TRBV5-1 | TGCGCCAGCAGCTTACCCGGGACAGCTGGGGCCAACGTCCTGACTTTC | CASSLPGTAGANVLTF
TRBD1 | . | TRBJ1-2 | TRBV4-1 | TGCGCCAGCAGCCAACCCGACAGGGACGGCTATGGCTACACCTTC | CASSQPDRDGYGYTF
TRBD1 | once | TRBJ2-7 | TRBV5-1 | TGCGCCAGCAGCACTATTGACAGGGTGCCCTACGAGCAGTACTTC | CASSTIDRVPYEQYF
TRBD1 | . | TRBJ1-5 | TRBV3-1 | TGTGCCAGCAGCCGCAGGGGGGGAAGCAATCAGCCCCAGCATTTT | CASSRRGGSNQPQHF
. | once | TRBJ1-3 | TRBV20-1 | TGCAGTGCTAGCGAGGCTTCTGGAAACACCATATATTTT | CSASEASGNTIYF
TRBD2 | . | TRBJ2-1 | TRBV10-3 | TGTGCCATCAGTGAGTCAGTAGCGGGGGTGGTTGAGCAGTTCTTC | CAISESVAGVVEQFF
TRBD1 | . | TRBJ1-2 | TRBV29-1 | TGCAGCGTGCGGACAGGGGGCGATTATGGCTACACCTTC | CSVRTGGDYGYTF
TRBD2 | once | TRBJ2-3 | TRBV10-3 | TGTGCCGCCGATAGCGGGGGCTCTTTCACAGATACGCAGTATTTT | CAADSGGSFTDTQYF
. | . | TRBJ2-1 | TRBV24-1 | TGTGCCACCAGTGATTTGCGGAATGAGCAGTTCTTC | CATSDLRNEQFF
TRBD2 | . | TRBJ2-3 | TRBV20-1 | TGCAGTGCTAGACTAGCGGGGTTGACAGATACGCAGTATTTT | CSARLAGLTDTQYF
TRBD1 | . | TRBJ1-2 | TRBV20-1 | TGCAGTGCTAGTAGTAGAGGGACAGACTATGGCTACACCTTC | CSASSRGTDYGYTF
. | . | TRBJ2-7 | TRBV10-3 | TGTGCCATCAGTGAGTCGAAGCAGAAGGTCTACGAGCAGTACTTC | CAISESKQKVYEQYF
. | . | TRBJ2-2 | TRBV12-5 | TGTGCTAGTGGTTTGGCAGTGGGGTGGCAGAACACCGGGGAGCTGTTTTTT | CASGLAVGWQNTGELFF
. | . | TRBJ1-2 | TRBV12-3/TRBV12-4 | TGTGCCAGCGGGGCAAGGGTTGATTATGGCTACACCTTC | CASGARVDYGYTF
TRBD2 | . | TRBJ2-1 | TRBV20-1 | TGCAGTGCTAGGGGGACTAGAATCCATGAGCAGTTCTTC | CSARGTRIHEQFF
TRBD2 | . | TRBJ2-3 | TRBV7-2 | TGTGCCAGCAGCTCCGTGGGACTAGCGGCCTCTACGCAGTATTTT | CASSSVGLAASTQYF
TRBD1 | . | TRBJ1-3 | TRBV12-3/TRBV12-4 | TGTGCCAGCAGGGGACTATTTGGACAGGGGGCCTGGGGAAACACCATATATTTT | CASRGLFGQGAWGNTIYF
. | once | TRBJ2-1 | TRBV27 | TGTGCCAGCAGTCCCCGCGACTTATACAATGAGCAGTTCTTC | CASSPRDLYNEQFF
. | . | TRBJ2-5 | TRBV4-1 | TGCGCCAGCAGCCAAGAGCGGCCCGACGTGGGGGAGACCCAGTACTTC | CASSQERPDVGETQYF
TRBD1 | . | TRBJ2-3 | TRBV4-1 | TGCGCCAGCAGCCAATTACAGGGGCGGCCAGATACGCAGTATTTT | CASSQLQGRPDTQYF
TRBD1 | . | TRBJ2-7 | TRBV9 | TGTGCCAGCAGCCCCCGGGACAGGGTTCCCAACGAGCAGTACTTC | CASSPRDRVPNEQYF
. | . | TRBJ2-3 | TRBV24-1 | TGTGCCACCGGGGGGGACAGCAGCACAGATACGCAGTATTTT | CATGGDSSTDTQYF
. | . | TRBJ1-1 | TRBV5-8 | TGTGCCAGCAGGGTGGGCTATTCTTCCACTGAAGCTTTCTTT | CASRVGYSSTEAFF
TRBD2 | few | TRBJ2-5 | TRBV7-8 | TGTGCCAGCAGCTCAGCGGGACCAGAGACCCAGTACTTC | CASSSAGPETQYF